The 29 T cell receptor beta chains below all came from one sample that was sequenced in a study of T cells in Graves' hyperthyroidism and ophthalmopathy. TCR beta CDR3 region amplification was performed from RNA transcripts. HTBI primers were employed in a first-round RT-PCR of the TCR CDR3. TCRdb used MiXCR to reprocess the multiplex PCR reads, holding one entry per CDR3 protein. The data contain 250,000 to 300,000 distinct CDR3 sequences, over 15% of them seen just once; the ten biggest clones take up around 57%. Sequenced: blood. The receptor source for this set is a woman aged 60-70 years with Graves' ophthalmopathy.

This clonotype has only one observation. At one end, the junction sequence differs from germline, possibly due to a read error. The chain couples TRBV18 to TRBJ1-2; the D gene is possibly TRBD1 (6 bases). Germline-derived CDR1 and CDR2 are KGHSH and LQKENI. CDR3 length equals 14 residues. The CDR3 nucleotides are TGTGCCAGCTCACCATCAGGGGAGAGGATGGGCTATGCCTTC. Amino acids: CASSPSGERMGYAF.

V is TRBV6-1 and J is TRBJ2-7, with D hard to call. Per germline, CDR1 MNHNS and CDR2 SASEGT. V shed 3 bases and J shed 3 bases, with 9 bases lying between them. This CDR3 is 13 amino acids long. CDR3 sequence: CASSEVFSYEQYF. The DNA of the CDR3 is TGTGCCAGCAGTGAGGTCTTCAGCTACGAGCAGTACTTC.

This clonotype was observed a handful of times. This chain joins TRBV5-8 and TRBJ2-3, with D possibly TRBD2 on 5 matching bases. There are 15 residues in the CDR3. CDR1 SGHTS and CDR2 YDEGEE come from the germline V gene. V lost 0 bases and J 4 bases, leaving 12 bases between the germline ends. The chain's CDR3 is CASSLGPIASDTQYF. For the CDR3, the DNA is TGTGCCAGCAGCTTGGGCCCCATAGCGTCAGATACGCAGTATTTT.

V and J are TRBV7-2 and TRBJ2-1, with TRBD2 matching over 10 bases. Per the germline V gene, CDR1 is SGHTA and CDR2 is FQGNSA. There are 13 residues in the CDR3. The ends lost 5 bases at V and 10 bases at J; junction bases unmatched: 5. CDR3 residues: CASSPGLAWEQFF. The CDR3 bases are TGTGCCAGCAGCCCGGGACTAGCGTGGGAGCAGTTCTTC.

In its sample, this clonotype was seen many times. This chain joins TRBV7-9 and TRBJ1-1, with D possibly being TRBD1 (5 bases). The V end lost 4 bases, the J end lost 6 bases, and 6 bases lay between the germline ends. CDR1 is SEHNR, CDR2 FQNEAQ, per germline (reference sequence). This CDR3 is built from 11 residues. The CDR3 DNA reads TGTGCCAGCAGCTGGGGGTCTGAAGCTTTCTTT. It is translated as CASSWGSEAFF.

Concerning this clonotype: This clone may be a read error of a much larger clone one base away. This chain connects TRBV28 to TRBJ2-7; tentative D call: TRBD2 (6 bases). Germline values: CDR1 MDHEN, CDR2 SYDVKM. The CDR3 is 18 residues long. The CDR3 protein is CASRLTPGGSGSRYGQYF. In nucleotides, the CDR3 is TGTGCCAGCAGACTAACCCCCGGGGGAAGCGGGTCCCGCTACGGGCAGTACTTC.

In its sample, this clonotype was seen many times. V is TRBV6-1 and J is TRBJ2-7; D is possibly TRBD1 (6 bases). The CDR3 consists of 13 residues. The germline V gene has CDR1 MNHNS and CDR2 SASEGT. With 5 bases removed from V and 5 bases from J, the gap between germline ends came to 13 bases. Written as DNA, the CDR3 is TGTGCCAGCAGTTATACAGGGACCGACGAGCAGTACTTC. Amino acid sequence: CASSYTGTDEQYF.

This clonotype has at least ten counts. The chain employs TRBV11-3 and TRBJ2-1, with 9 bases identical to TRBD2. Germline trimming cut 0 bases from V and 5 bases from J; bases unmatched to any gene: 5. The CDR3 is 16 residues long. The germline gives CDR1 SGHNT, CDR2 YENEEA. Written as DNA, the CDR3 is TGTGCCAGCAGCTTAGAAGGCGGGAGGGCTCACAATGAGCAGTTCTTC. It codes for CASSLEGGRAHNEQFF.

This clonotype appeared many times. This sequence joins TRBV5-1 and TRBJ2-3; TRBD1 is a possible D gene (6 bases). Per the germline V gene, CDR1 is SGHRS and CDR2 is YFSETQ. CDR3 length equals 16 residues. V was trimmed by 3 bases and J by 0 bases, leaving 14 bases between them. The CDR3 loop reads CASSSLDRSSTDTQYF. In DNA, the CDR3 is TGCGCCAGCAGCTCCTTGGACAGATCTAGCACAGATACGCAGTATTTT.

This clonotype was counted at least ten times. The rearrangement links TRBV20-1 to TRBJ2-1; 8 bases fit TRBD1. The CDR3 sequence is 15 residues long. V shed 5 bases and J 0 bases; nucleotides not matched to a gene: 6. Germline V gene data show CDR1 as DFQATT and CDR2 as SNEGSKA (reference sequence). The CDR3 is CSAGQGLSSYNEQFF. The DNA of the CDR3 is TGCAGTGCTGGACAGGGCTTAAGCTCCTACAATGAGCAGTTCTTC.

This clonotype was recorded at least ten times. The rearrangement joins TRBV3-1 to TRBJ1-6, with unresolved D. Trimming removed 1 base from V and 11 bases from J, with 9 bases in between. Germline CDR1 LGHDT, CDR2 YNNKEL (reference sequence). This CDR3 region has 13 residues. The CDR3, as DNA: TGTGCCAGCAGCCAAGCGGGAGGGCCACCCCTCCACTTT. It encodes CASSQAGGPPLHF.

This clonotype appeared a few times. The genes are TRBV24-1 and TRBJ2-2; 10 bases line up with TRBD1. CDR1 is KGHDR and CDR2 is SFDVKD in the germline V gene. V shed 7 bases and J 4 bases; nucleotides not matched to a gene: 11. This CDR3 is 17 amino acids long. The CDR3 DNA reads as TGTGCCACCAGCCCTTTGACAGGGGGCGCCGGCACCGGGGAGCTGTTTTTT. It encodes CATSPLTGGAGTGELFF.

This clonotype was seen a few times. The rearrangement joins TRBV29-1 to TRBJ2-7; weak D call: TRBD1 (5 bases). The CDR3 extends over 13 amino acids. Trimming stripped 5 bases from V and 1 base from J, with 12 bases between. Germline V gives CDR1 SQVTM, CDR2 ANQGSEA. This CDR3 is CSVHQGSSYEQYF. In DNA form, the CDR3 reads TGCAGCGTTCATCAGGGTTCTTCCTACGAGCAGTACTTC.

This chain connects TRBV29-1 to TRBJ2-5; TRBD1 agrees at 7 bases. From germline, CDR1 is SQVTM and CDR2 ANQGSEA. The length of the CDR3 is 13 residues. Losses at the gene ends were 4 bases for V and 5 bases for J; bases not matched to a gene: 7. The CDR3 region has the DNA TGCAGCGTTGTTAGGGGCAGGGGGGAGACCCAGTACTTC. Its protein is CSVVRGRGETQYF.

The table lists this clonotype with many counts. V and J are TRBV9 and TRBJ1-6; D is perhaps TRBD1 (6 bases). The CDR3 has 14 amino acids. CDR1 and CDR2 (germline): SGDLS, YYNGEE. The V and J ends lost 1 base and 9 bases respectively, with 11 bases between them. The CDR3 DNA sequence: TGTGCCAGCAGCGTATTACAGGGTGGTTCACCCCTCCACTTT. It encodes CASSVLQGGSPLHF.

This clonotype was counted ten times or more. V usage is TRBV20-1 and J usage is TRBJ2-3; TRBD2 matches 15 bases. The CDR3 contains 17 residues. V lost 6 bases to trimming and J lost 5 bases; unmatched junction nucleotides: 12. Per germline, CDR1 DFQATT and CDR2 SNEGSKA (reference sequence). The CDR3 DNA reads TGCAGTGCAATCACCGGGACTAGCGGGAGGATTGGAGATACGCAGTATTTT. Protein product: CSAITGTSGRIGDTQYF.

This clonotype was picked up a small number of times. This sequence joins TRBV4-2 and TRBJ2-2; weak D call: TRBD2 (6 bases). The CDR3 is 16 residues long. V gave up 1 base and J gave up 0 bases, with 9 bases separating them. Germline CDR1 LGHNA, CDR2 YNFKEQ. The CDR3 DNA is TGTGCCAGCAGCCAAGGTAGCGGTTCGAACACCGGGGAGCTGTTTTTT. This sequence encodes CASSQGSGSNTGELFF.

Ten or more counts support this clonotype. The V gene is TRBV4-3, the J gene TRBJ1-4; tentatively, D is TRBD1 (6 bases). Trimming removed 4 bases from V and 8 bases from J, with 17 bases in between. Germline V gene lookup returns CDR1 LGHNA and CDR2 YSLEER. The CDR3 sequence is 15 residues long. Written as DNA, the CDR3 is TGCGCCAGCAGCCTCGCTACAGGGCCCTTCGAAAAACTGTTTTTT. Translated, it gives CASSLATGPFEKLFF.

V is TRBV6-5 and J is TRBJ2-1, with TRBD2 matching over 11 bases. The J segment lost 7 bases and the V segment lost 8 bases, leaving 10 bases of the junction unmatched. In germline, CDR1 is MNHEY, CDR2 SVGAGI. The length of the CDR3 is 15 residues. Written as DNA, the CDR3 is TGTGCCAGCTTCCCAGGGACTAGCGGAGGGAATGAGCAGTTCTTC. Protein sequence: CASFPGTSGGNEQFF.

This clonotype has a count of ten or more. The chain carries TRBV27 and TRBJ2-7; D gene unclear. V lost 3 bases, J lost 1 base, and 7 bases lay in between. The CDR3 runs 13 residues. Per germline, CDR1 MNHEY and CDR2 SMNVEV (reference sequence). The CDR3 DNA sequence: TGTGCCAGCAGTTTCAAGGGTTCCTACGAGCAGTACTTC. It specifies CASSFKGSYEQYF.

This clonotype has just one count. This may be a read error: a much more frequent sequence differs by one nucleotide. This chain joins TRBV20-1 and TRBJ2-3; TRBD1 might be the D (5 bases). The germline gives CDR1 DFQATT, CDR2 SNEGSKA (reference sequence). The V and J ends lost 0 bases and 2 bases respectively, with 12 bases between them. The CDR3 covers 15 residues. CDR3 in amino acids: CSAREVGRTTDTQYF. The CDR3 nucleotides are TGCAGTGCTAGAGAGGTGGGGCGGACCACAGATACGCAGTATTTT.

This rearrangement joins TRBV19 to TRBJ1-1; 9 positions match TRBD1. The germline CDR1 and CDR2 sequences are LNHDA and SQIVND (reference sequence). The CDR3 is 15 amino acids. V was pared by 5 bases and J by 7 bases, with 11 bases of the junction left unmatched. This chain's CDR3 is CASSHRDRVLDEAFF. The CDR3 DNA reads as TGTGCCAGTAGTCACCGGGACAGGGTCCTTGATGAAGCTTTCTTT. The full variable domain, completed using reference TRBV19 and TRBJ1-1, is DGGITQSPKYLFRKEGQNVTLSCEQNLNHDAMYWYRQDPGQGLRLIYYSQIVNDFQKGDIAEGYSVSREKKESFPLTVTSAQKNPTAFYLCASSHRDRVLDEAFFGQGTRLTVV.

This clonotype has at least ten counts. The chain couples TRBV6-1 to TRBJ2-2; 8 nucleotides line up with TRBD2. The CDR3 runs to 17 residues. The V and J ends lost 8 bases and 5 bases, in that order; junction bases with no gene match: 16. CDR1 is MNHNS and CDR2 is SASEGT in the germline V gene. CDR3 nucleotide sequence: TGTGCCAGCTACGTCGGAGGATCTAGCGGGCGTACCGGGGAGCTGTTTTTT. It yields the protein CASYVGGSSGRTGELFF.

Only a few counts were recorded for this clonotype. This chain uses TRBV3-1 with TRBJ1-1, with unresolved D. This CDR3 is 14 amino acids long. V lost 1 base and J lost 4, with 10 bases in between. Looked up from germline, CDR1 is LGHDT and CDR2 is YNNKEL (reference sequence). As DNA, the CDR3 is TGTGCCAGCAGCCAAGCCGGGTATAGCACTGAAGCTTTCTTT. Its translation: CASSQAGYSTEAFF.

This clonotype turned up a few times. The chain has TRBV5-1 and TRBJ1-4; TRBD1 might be the D (6 bases). Trimming pared 1 base from V and 9 bases from J, leaving 16 bases between. Germline V lookup: CDR1 SGHRS, CDR2 YFSETQ. The CDR3 sequence is 15 residues long. The CDR3 reads CASSLTGFIDQKLFF. In DNA form, the CDR3 reads TGCGCCAGCAGCTTGACAGGGTTTATCGATCAAAAACTGTTTTTT. Based on the CDR3 plus reference TRBV5-1 and TRBJ1-4, the full variable domain is KAGVTQTPRYLIKTRGQQVTLSCSPISGHRSVSWYQQTPGQGLQFLFEYFSETQRNKGNFPGRFSGRQFSNSRSEMNVSTLELGDSALYLCASSLTGFIDQKLFFGSGTQLSVL.

This clonotype was counted at least ten times. The V call is TRBV28, the J call TRBJ2-7; D ambiguous. The germline V and J ends were trimmed by 6 bases and 0 bases, with 6 bases remaining between them. The germline V gene encodes CDR1 MDHEN and CDR2 SYDVKM. The CDR3 sequence is 12 residues long. The CDR3 region has the DNA TGTGCCAGCAGCCCCCCCTCCTACGAGCAGTACTTC. Amino acids: CASSPPSYEQYF.

Many counts were recorded for this clonotype. The chain employs TRBV6-1 and TRBJ2-2; 15 bases map to TRBD2. Germline lookup yields CDR1 MNHNS and CDR2 SASEGT. The CDR3 is 18 residues long. The V gene end was trimmed by 6 bases and the J gene end by 5 bases; junction bases not matched to a gene: 10. The CDR3 DNA follows: TGTGCCAGCAGCCTCGGACTAGCGGGGGGGCCGAGGACCGGGGAGCTGTTTTTT. It translates to CASSLGLAGGPRTGELFF.

This clonotype has just a few counts. CDR3 coding DNA: TGTGCCAGCAGCCCTCTGATGTGGGAAAGCTCTGGGGCCAACGTCCTGACTTTC. This sequence encodes CASSPLMWESSGANVLTF. The genes are TRBV9 and TRBJ2-6, with D unclear. The V and J ends lost 4 bases and 0 bases respectively, with 17 bases between them. This CDR3 comprises 18 residues. The germline CDR1 and CDR2 sequences are SGDLS and YYNGEE.

The gene calls are TRBV6-1 and TRBJ1-3, with 11 bases fitting TRBD1. The CDR3 loop spans 15 amino acids. The junction had 7 bases not matched to a gene; V was cut back by 4 bases and J by 8 bases. Germline V gene data show CDR1 as MNHNS and CDR2 as SASEGT. The chain's CDR3 is CASSALGTGGDTIYF. CDR3 DNA sequence: TGTGCCAGCAGTGCTCTCGGGACAGGGGGTGACACCATATATTTT.